Listed below are T cell receptor beta chains from one sample, sequenced in a study of T-cell reconstitution after alpha-beta-depleted transplantation in children. MiXCR, run by TCRdb on the PCR reads, gives a single entry per CDR3 protein. The sample has fewer than 150,000 distinct CDR3 sequences, approximately 8.7% seen once; the top ten hold 24%. The starting material was PBMCs, mostly from graft donor cells, obtained 180 days after TCRalphabeta/CD19-depleted stem cell transplant. These receptors originate from a girl less than two years old who had a stem cell transplant for combined immunodeficiency, so the T cells may come from the graft donor. The conserved cysteine and the conserved F or W are not part of the CDR3 here.

ASSFTSGSNTGELF	TRBJ2-2	TRBV7-3
ASSFRDRVFDEQY	TRBJ2-7	TRBV5-1
ASSLAGHVSYEQY	TRBJ2-7	TRBV5-1
ASSLVAGSPDTQY	TRBJ2-3	TRBV7-6
ASSLPPPGTEQF	TRBJ2-1	TRBV5-1
SAGQGAGEQF	TRBJ2-1	TRBV20-1
SVGVGEGETQY	TRBJ2-5	TRBV29-1
ASTRGQLNDYEQY	TRBJ2-7	TRBV12-3/TRBV12-4
ASSPASDYEQY	TRBJ2-7	TRBV18
ASSVSPRDGYGYT	TRBJ1-2	TRBV9
ASLTLTQY	TRBJ2-3	TRBV28
SARDASGRAGTDTQY	TRBJ2-3	TRBV20-1
SAHGGSSYEQY	TRBJ2-7	TRBV29-1
ASSYAASGGTGELF	TRBJ2-2	TRBV6-5
ASSVAPGQIYGYT	TRBJ1-2	TRBV9
ASRDLDRGYGYT	TRBJ1-2	TRBV7-2
ASSTTVYSYNSPLH	TRBJ1-6	TRBV12-3/TRBV12-4
ASGRLENTGELF	TRBJ2-2	TRBV7-8
ATRTSGRNTYEQY	TRBJ2-7	TRBV10-3
ASTSGQGPETQY	TRBJ2-5	TRBV12-3/TRBV12-4
SVQQGAQVGYGYT	TRBJ1-2	TRBV29-1
ASSLARDRVWAYEQY	TRBJ2-7	TRBV7-2